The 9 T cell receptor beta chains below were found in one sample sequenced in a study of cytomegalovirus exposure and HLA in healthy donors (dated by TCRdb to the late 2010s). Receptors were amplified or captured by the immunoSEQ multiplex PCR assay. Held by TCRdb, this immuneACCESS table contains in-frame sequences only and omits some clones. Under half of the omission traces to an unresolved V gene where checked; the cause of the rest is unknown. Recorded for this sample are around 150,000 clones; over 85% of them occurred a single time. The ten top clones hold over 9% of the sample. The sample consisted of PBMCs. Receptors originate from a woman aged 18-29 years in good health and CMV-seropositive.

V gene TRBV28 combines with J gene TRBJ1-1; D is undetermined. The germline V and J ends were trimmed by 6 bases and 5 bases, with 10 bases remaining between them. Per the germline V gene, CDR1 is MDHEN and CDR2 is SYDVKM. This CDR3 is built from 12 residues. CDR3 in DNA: TGTGCCAGCAGACCTTCGGTGACTGAAGCTTTCTTT. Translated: CASRPSVTEAFF.

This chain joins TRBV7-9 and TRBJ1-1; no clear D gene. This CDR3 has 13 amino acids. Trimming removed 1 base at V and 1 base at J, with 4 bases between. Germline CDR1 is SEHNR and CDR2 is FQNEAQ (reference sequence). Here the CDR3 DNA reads TGTGCCAGCAGCTTAGGGGCGAACACTGAAGCTTTCTTT. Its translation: CASSLGANTEAFF.

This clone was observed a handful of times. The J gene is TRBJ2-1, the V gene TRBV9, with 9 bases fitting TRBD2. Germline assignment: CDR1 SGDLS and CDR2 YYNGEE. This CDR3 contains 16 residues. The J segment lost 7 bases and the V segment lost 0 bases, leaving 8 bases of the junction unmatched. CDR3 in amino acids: CASSVDGGRAWNEQFF. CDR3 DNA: TGTGCCAGCAGCGTAGACGGCGGGAGGGCCTGGAATGAGCAGTTCTTC.

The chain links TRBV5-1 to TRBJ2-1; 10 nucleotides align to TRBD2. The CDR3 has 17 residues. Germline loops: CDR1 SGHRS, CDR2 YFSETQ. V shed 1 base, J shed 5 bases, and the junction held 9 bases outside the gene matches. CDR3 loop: CASSLSGTSVRHNEQFF. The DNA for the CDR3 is TGCGCCAGCAGCTTGAGTGGGACTAGCGTAAGGCACAATGAGCAGTTCTTC.

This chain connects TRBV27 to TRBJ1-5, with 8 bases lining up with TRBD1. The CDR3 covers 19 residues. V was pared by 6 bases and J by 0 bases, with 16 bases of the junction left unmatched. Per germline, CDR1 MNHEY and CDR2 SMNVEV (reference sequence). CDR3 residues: CASSLTYPGQAYSNQPQHF. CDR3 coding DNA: TGTGCCAGCAGCCTAACCTATCCGGGACAGGCATATAGCAATCAGCCCCAGCATTTT.

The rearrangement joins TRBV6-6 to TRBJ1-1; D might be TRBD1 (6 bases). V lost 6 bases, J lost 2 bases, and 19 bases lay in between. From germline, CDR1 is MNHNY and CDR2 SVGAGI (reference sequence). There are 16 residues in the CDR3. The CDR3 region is CASSRGIGTPNTEAFF. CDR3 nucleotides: TGTGCCAGCAGCAGAGGGATCGGGACACCCAACACTGAAGCTTTCTTT.

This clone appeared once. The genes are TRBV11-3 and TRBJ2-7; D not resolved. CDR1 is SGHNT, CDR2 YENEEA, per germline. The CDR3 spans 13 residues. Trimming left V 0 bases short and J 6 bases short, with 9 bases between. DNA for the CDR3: TGTGCCAGCAGCTTAGATCCCGTTTCCGAGCAGTACTTC. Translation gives CASSLDPVSEQYF.

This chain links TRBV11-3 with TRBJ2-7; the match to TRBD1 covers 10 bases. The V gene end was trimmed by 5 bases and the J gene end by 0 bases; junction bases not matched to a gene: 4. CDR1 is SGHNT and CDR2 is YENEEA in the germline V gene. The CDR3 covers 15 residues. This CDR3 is CASSPGTGDSYEQYF. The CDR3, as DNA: TGTGCCAGCAGCCCCGGGACAGGGGACTCCTACGAGCAGTACTTC.

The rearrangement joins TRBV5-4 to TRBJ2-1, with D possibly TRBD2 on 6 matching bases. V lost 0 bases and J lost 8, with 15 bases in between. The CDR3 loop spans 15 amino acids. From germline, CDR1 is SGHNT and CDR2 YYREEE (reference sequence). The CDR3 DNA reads TGTGCCAGCAGCTTGGAGACTAGTTGGAGTGATGAGCAGTTCTTC. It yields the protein CASSLETSWSDEQFF.